Here is one TCR beta chain with its context. Its matching antigen is unknown. TCRdb's table, derived via immunoSEQ multiplex PCR, lists solely in-frame clones and lacks some. The sample lists some 78,000 clones; about four fifths were seen once. This CDR3 comprises 15 residues. After removal of 6 bases from V and 3 bases from J, the junction contained 5 bases not matched to a gene. From germline, CDR1 is KGHSH and CDR2 LQKENI. The source of the sample is a study of T cells in localized non-small cell lung cancer. The study, taken as a whole, reports: Without multi-region sequencing, intratumor heterogeneity could not be excluded. In uninvolved adjacent lung, T cell clonality reached its highest value, exceeding tumor. When the top 100 tumor clones were examined, a median about 60 of them also appeared in the adjacent lung, which was paired and uninvolved. Greater T cell density in blood accompanied longer overall survival.

The V call is TRBV18, the J call TRBJ2-3; 11 bases agree with TRBD1. The TCR was taken from a man aged 35 to 69 with stage I lung adenocarcinoma. The sequenced sample was peripheral blood, obtained before any cancer treatment. The CDR3 loop reads CASSKGQGGTDTQYF. In nucleotides, the CDR3 is TGTGCCAGCTCGAAGGGACAGGGGGGTACAGATACGCAGTATTTT.